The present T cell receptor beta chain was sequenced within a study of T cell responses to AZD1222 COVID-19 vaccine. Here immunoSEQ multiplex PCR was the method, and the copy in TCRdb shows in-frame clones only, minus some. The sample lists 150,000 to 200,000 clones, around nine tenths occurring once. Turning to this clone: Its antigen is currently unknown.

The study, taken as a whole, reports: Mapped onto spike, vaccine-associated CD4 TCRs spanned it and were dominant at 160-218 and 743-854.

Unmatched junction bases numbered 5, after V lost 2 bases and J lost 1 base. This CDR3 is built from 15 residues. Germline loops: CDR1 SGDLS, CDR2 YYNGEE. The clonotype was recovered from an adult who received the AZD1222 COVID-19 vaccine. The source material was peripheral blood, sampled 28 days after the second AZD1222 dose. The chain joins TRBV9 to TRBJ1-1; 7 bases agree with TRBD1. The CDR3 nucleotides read TGTGCCAGCAGCGTGAAGACAGGGAGGAACACTGAAGCTTTCTTT. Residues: CASSVKTGRNTEAFF.